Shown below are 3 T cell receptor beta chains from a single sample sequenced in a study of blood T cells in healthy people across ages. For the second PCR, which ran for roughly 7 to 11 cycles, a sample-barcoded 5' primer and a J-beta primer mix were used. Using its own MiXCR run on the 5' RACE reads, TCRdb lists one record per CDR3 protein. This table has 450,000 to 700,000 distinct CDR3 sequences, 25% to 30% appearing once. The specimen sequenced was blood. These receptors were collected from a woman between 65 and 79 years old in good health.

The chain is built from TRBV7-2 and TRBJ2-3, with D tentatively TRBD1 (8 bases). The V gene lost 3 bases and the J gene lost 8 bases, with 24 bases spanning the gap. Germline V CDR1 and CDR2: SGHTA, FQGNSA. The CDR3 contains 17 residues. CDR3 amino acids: CASSFRTGGAGIVTQYF. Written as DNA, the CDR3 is TGTGCCAGCAGCTTTCGTACAGGGGGGGCCGGGATTGTTACGCAGTATTTT.

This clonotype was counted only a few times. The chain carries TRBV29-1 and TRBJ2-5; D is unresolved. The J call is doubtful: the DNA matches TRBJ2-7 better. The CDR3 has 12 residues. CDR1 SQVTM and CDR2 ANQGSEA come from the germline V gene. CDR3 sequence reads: CSVADGAYEQYF. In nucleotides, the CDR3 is TGCAGCGTTGCGGACGGAGCCTACGAGCAGTACTTC.

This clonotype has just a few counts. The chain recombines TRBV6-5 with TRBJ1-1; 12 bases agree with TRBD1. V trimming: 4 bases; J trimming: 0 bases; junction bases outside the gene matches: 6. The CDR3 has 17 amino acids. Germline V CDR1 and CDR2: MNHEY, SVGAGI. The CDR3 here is CASSSGTGGGMNTEAFF. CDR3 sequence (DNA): TGTGCCAGCAGTTCGGGGACAGGGGGCGGGATGAACACTGAAGCTTTCTTT.